The rows below give T cell receptor beta chains drawn from one sample of a study of T cell responses to AZD1222 COVID-19 vaccine. Sequencing used immunoSEQ multiplex PCR; TCRdb keeps in-frame clones, though not all of them. The table lists 25,000 to 35,000 clones, 78% of them singletons. The source material was peripheral blood, sampled on day 0 of AZD1222 vaccination. The receptor set was obtained from an adult in good health. Each CDR3 is given with its conserved first and last residue. Fields, in order: clone size, D gene, J gene, V gene, CDR3 DNA, CDR3 protein. The D gene is left open where the match is weak. Rows give clone size only sometimes, using once, few, many, or a class for an expanded clone.

once - TRBJ1-1 TRBV7-2 TGTGCCAGCAGGCAAAACACATACGTCCCGAGCACTGAAGCTTTCTTT CASRQNTYVPSTEAFF
- TRBD1 TRBJ1-2 TRBV5-1 TGCGCCAGCAGCTTGAACAGGGGTAACTATGGCTACACCTTC CASSLNRGNYGYTF
- TRBD1 TRBJ1-4 TRBV3-1/TRBV3-2 TGTGCCAGCAGCTACCGACAGGGGGGAGGAGAAAAACTGTTTTTT CASSYRQGGGEKLFF
few - TRBJ2-7 TRBV3-1/TRBV3-2 TGTGCCAGCAGCCTAGCGGTGCCCCCCTACGAGCAGTACTTC CASSLAVPPYEQYF
- TRBD1 TRBJ1-5 TRBV4-1 TGCGCCAGCAGCCACCCGGGACAGTACAATCAGCCCCAGCATTTT CASSHPGQYNQPQHF
- TRBD1 TRBJ2-1 TRBV27 TGTGCCAGCAGTACCGACAGGGGAACCTACAATGAGCAGTTCTTC CASSTDRGTYNEQFF
- - TRBJ2-4 TRBV12-3/TRBV12-4 TGTGCCAGCAGTTCCCGGACCAGAGGCATTCAGTACTTC CASSSRTRGIQYF
- TRBD1 TRBJ1-6 TRBV6-5 TGTGCCAGCAGTTACCGCCAGGGGGCCAGGAATTCACCCCTCCACTTT CASSYRQGARNSPLHF
- - TRBJ1-2 TRBV5-1 TGCGCCAGCAGCTCCCATTTTGAATACACCTTC CASSSHFEYTF
- - TRBJ2-1 TRBV10-2 TGCGCCAGCAGAAGGGGGAGCGATGAGCAGTTCTTC CASRRGSDEQFF
- - TRBJ1-3 TRBV30 TGTGCCTGGAGCCCCGGGGGATGGGGAAACACCATATATTTT CAWSPGGWGNTIYF
- TRBD2 TRBJ2-3 TRBV5-1 TGCGCCAGCAGCTTCCTACTAGCGGGGGCCAGAACAGATACGCAGTATTTT CASSFLLAGARTDTQYF
- - TRBJ1-3 TRBV6-1 TGTGCCAGCAGTGAAGGGTTCTCTGGAAACACCATATATTTT CASSEGFSGNTIYF
once TRBD2 TRBJ2-1 TRBV19 TGTGCCAGTAGTTCACTGGTAGCGGGGGGGCGTAATGAGCAGTTCTTC CASSSLVAGGRNEQFF
- - TRBJ1-2 TRBV19 TGTGCCAGTAGAAACAGGGTCTATGGCTACACCTTC CASRNRVYGYTF
- - TRBJ1-1 TRBV10-2 TGCGCCAGCAGGGGAGGGGGACACACTGAAGCTTTCTTT CASRGGGHTEAFF
- TRBD1 TRBJ2-1 TRBV9 TGTGCCAGCAGCGTAGTACAGGGGGACTACAATGAGCAGTTCTTC CASSVVQGDYNEQFF
- - TRBJ2-1 TRBV4-3 TGCGCCAGCAGCCAAGATACCGTTGGGAATGAGCAGTTCTTC CASSQDTVGNEQFF